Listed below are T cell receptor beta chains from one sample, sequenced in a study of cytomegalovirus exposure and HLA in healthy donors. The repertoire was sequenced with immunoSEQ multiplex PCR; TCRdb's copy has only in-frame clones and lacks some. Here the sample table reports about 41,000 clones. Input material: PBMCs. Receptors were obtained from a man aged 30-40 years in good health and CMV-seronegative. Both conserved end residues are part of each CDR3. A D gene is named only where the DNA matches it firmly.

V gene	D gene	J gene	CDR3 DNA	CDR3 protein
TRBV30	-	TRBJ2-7	TGTGCCTGGAGGGGAAAAGGGGTCGCCTACGAGCAGTACTTC	CAWRGKGVAYEQYF
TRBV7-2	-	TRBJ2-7	TGTGCCAGCAGCGACAGCCCTAGCAGCGGGTGGGAGCAGTACTTC	CASSDSPSSGWEQYF
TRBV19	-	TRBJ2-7	TGTGCCAGTAGCGCAGGGCCGTCCTACGAGCAGTACTTC	CASSAGPSYEQYF
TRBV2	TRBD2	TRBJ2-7	TGTGCCAGCTGTGGACTAGCGGGTATTTCCTACGAGCAGTACTTC	CASCGLAGISYEQYF
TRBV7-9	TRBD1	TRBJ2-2	TGTGCCAGCACTTCTGGACAGGGGCACACCGGGGAGCTGTTTTTT	CASTSGQGHTGELFF
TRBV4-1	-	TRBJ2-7	TGCGCCAGCAGCCAAGGAGCGGGCGAGCAGTACTTC	CASSQGAGEQYF
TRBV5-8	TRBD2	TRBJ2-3	TGTGCCAGCAGCGGGAGGGCAGGGAGGACAGATACGCAGTATTTT	CASSGRAGRTDTQYF
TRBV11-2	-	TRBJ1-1	TGTGCCAGCAGCTTACTTGGGCAATGGAACACTGAAGCTTTCTTT	CASSLLGQWNTEAFF
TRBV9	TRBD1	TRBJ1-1	TGTGCCAGCAGCGTGCAGGGGGTTGGGAACACTGAAGCTTTCTTT	CASSVQGVGNTEAFF
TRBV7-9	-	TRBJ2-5	TGTGCCAGCAGCCCATATCCTCGGAGGGGAGAGACCCAGTACTTC	CASSPYPRRGETQYF
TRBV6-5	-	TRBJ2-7	TGTGCCAGCAGCTCCGTCTACGAGCAGTACTTC	CASSSVYEQYF
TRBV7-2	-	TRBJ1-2	TGTGCCAGCAGCTCCGGTGGTTTGGCGGATGGCTACACCTTC	CASSSGGLADGYTF
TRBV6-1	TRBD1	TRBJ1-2	TGTGCCAGCAGTGAAGCGGGACAGGGGGGGTATGGCTACACCTTC	CASSEAGQGGYGYTF
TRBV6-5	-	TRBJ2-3	TGTGCCAGCAGTTGGCAGGGATCAGATACGCAGTATTTT	CASSWQGSDTQYF
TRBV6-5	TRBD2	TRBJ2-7	TGTGCCAGCAGAACGACTAGCGGGAGACGTTACGAGCAGTACTTC	CASRTTSGRRYEQYF
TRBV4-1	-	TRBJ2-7	TGCGCCAGCAGCCAAGGGCCGGGAGTAAGGCGCGAGCAGTACTTC	CASSQGPGVRREQYF
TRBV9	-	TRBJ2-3	TGTGCCAGCAGCGTAGCGGGACTCACAGATAAGCAGTATTTT	CASSVAGLTDKQYF
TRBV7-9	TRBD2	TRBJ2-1	TGTGCCAGCAGCCCCCAATTTGGGACTAGCGGTGACAATGAGCAGTTCTTC	CASSPQFGTSGDNEQFF
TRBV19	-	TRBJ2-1	TGTGCCAGTTACCATCCGGGCGGGCACAATGAGCAGTTCTTC	CASYHPGGHNEQFF
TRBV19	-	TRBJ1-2	TGTGCCAGTAGTTTTCCAGGCTCCTATGGCTACACCTTC	CASSFPGSYGYTF
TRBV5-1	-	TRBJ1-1	TGCGCCAGCAATCCTGGGGGAGGAGCCCCCGCGAACACTGAAGCTTTCTTT	CASNPGGGAPANTEAFF
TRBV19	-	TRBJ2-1	TGTGCCAGTAGTATTCAGGGCCGCAGCTCCGACAATGAGCAGTTCTTC	CASSIQGRSSDNEQFF
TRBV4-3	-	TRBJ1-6	TGCGCCAGCAGCCAAGATCTGGGGGCGGTTGGTTCACCCCTCCACTTT	CASSQDLGAVGSPLHF
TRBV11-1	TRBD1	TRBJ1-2	TGTGCCAGCAGCCCCCGGGACAGCTATGGCTACACCTTC	CASSPRDSYGYTF
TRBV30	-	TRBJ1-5	TGTGCCTGGAGTGTACCTCAGGGCGGCAATCAGCCCCAGCATTTT	CAWSVPQGGNQPQHF
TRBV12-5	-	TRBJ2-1	TGTGCTAGTGGTTTTAACCAGGGCTCCCACAATGAGCAGTTCTTC	CASGFNQGSHNEQFF
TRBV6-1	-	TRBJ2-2	TGTGCCAGCAGTGGGGGGGGCGACACCGGGGAGCTGTTTTTT	CASSGGGDTGELFF
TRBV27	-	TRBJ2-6	TGTGCCAGCAGTCGACAGCATTCCGTTTCCGGGGCCAACGTCCTGACTTTC	CASSRQHSVSGANVLTF
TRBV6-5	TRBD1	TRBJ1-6	TGTGCCAGCAGTCTCGGGACAGGCCAGGGGAACCTCCACTTT	CASSLGTGQGNLHF
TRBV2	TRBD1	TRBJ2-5	TGTGCCAGCAGGGCAGACAGGGGGGGAGAGACCCAGTACTTC	CASRADRGGETQYF
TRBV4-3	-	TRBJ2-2	TGCGCCAGCAGCCAAGATCGGAACGGGGGGAACACCGGGGAGCTGTTTTTT	CASSQDRNGGNTGELFF
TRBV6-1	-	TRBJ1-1	TGTGCCAGCAGTGACGGCGGTCTTCGGGCTTTCTTT	CASSDGGLRAFF
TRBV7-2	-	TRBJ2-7	TGTGCCAGCAGCTTAGCCAGGGGAATTACGTACGAGCAGTACTTC	CASSLARGITYEQYF
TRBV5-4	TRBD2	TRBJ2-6	TGTGCCAGCAGCTTCGGGGGGTCGAACTCTGGGGCCAACGTCCTGACTTTC	CASSFGGSNSGANVLTF
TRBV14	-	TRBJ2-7	TGTGCCAGCAGCCAAGTTAGATTCGGCGAGCAGTACTTC	CASSQVRFGEQYF
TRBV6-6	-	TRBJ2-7	TGTGCCAGCAGTTACCCGGGACTGATCAACGTCGAGCAGTACTTC	CASSYPGLINVEQYF
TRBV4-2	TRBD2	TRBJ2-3	TGTGCCAGCAGCCACTGGGGTAGCGGGGGGCGGGACACAGATACGCAGTATTTT	CASSHWGSGGRDTDTQYF
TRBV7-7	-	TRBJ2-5	TGTGCCAGCAGCCTACTCTTACGAGAGACCCAGTACTTC	CASSLLLRETQYF
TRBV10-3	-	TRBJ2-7	TGTGCCATCAGTGAGTCGAGGCGGTCGAGCGCCTACGAGCAGTACTTC	CAISESRRSSAYEQYF
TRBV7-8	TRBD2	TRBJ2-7	TGTGCCAGCAGCTTCGTCGGCGCTAGCGGGAATGTAGCCTACGAGCAGTACTTC	CASSFVGASGNVAYEQYF
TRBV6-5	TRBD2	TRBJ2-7	TGTGCCAGCGGCCTCGCTAGCGGGATTTACGAGCAGTACTTC	CASGLASGIYEQYF
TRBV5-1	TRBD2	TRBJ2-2	TGCGCCAGCAGTGTCGCCAAAGAAGCGGGAGGGCCGAGAACCGGGGAGCTGTTTTTT	CASSVAKEAGGPRTGELFF
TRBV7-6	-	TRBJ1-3	TGTGCCAGCAGCTTGGGCGCGAGCTCTGGAAACACCATATATTTT	CASSLGASSGNTIYF
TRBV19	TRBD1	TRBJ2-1	TGTGCCAGTAGTGGGACCCGGACAGGGTCCTTCAATGAGCAGTTCTTC	CASSGTRTGSFNEQFF
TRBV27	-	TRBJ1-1	TGTGCCAGCAGAAAGACAGGAGTGAACACTGAAGCTTTCTTT	CASRKTGVNTEAFF
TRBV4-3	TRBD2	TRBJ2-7	TGCGCCAGCAGCCATTATAGCGGGGGAGACCCTAGGGAGCAGTACTTC	CASSHYSGGDPREQYF
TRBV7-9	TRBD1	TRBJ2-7	TGTGCCAGCAGCTTTGGACAGGGATGGTTCTTC	CASSFGQGWFF
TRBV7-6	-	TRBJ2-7	TGTGCCAGCAGCTTAGGACCGGGGACTTCCTACGAGCAGTACTTC	CASSLGPGTSYEQYF
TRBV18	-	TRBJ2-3	TGTGCCAGCTCATCAGGTACTAGCTCGGATACGCAGTATTTT	CASSSGTSSDTQYF